This T cell receptor (beta chain) comes out of a study of T cell repertoires in cytomegalovirus infection. This clonotype was seen a handful of times. Antigen specificity is unknown. One entry per CDR3 protein results from TCRdb running MiXCR on the reads. The profile shows over 150,000 distinct CDR3 sequences, 13% to 15% of them singletons. Broader study findings: Adding up the frequency of public TCR beta families identified people who carried CMV plus the relevant HLA.

The CDR3 spans 18 residues. The J segment lost 7 bases and the V segment lost 0 bases, leaving 15 bases of the junction unmatched. The clonotype was recovered from a human donor in good health (CMV status not recorded). Some clones in this sample may be carry-over from other donors' samples. The J gene is TRBJ2-1, the V gene TRBV23-1; 7 bases are shared with TRBD2. TRBV23-1 is reported as an ORF; its role is uncertain. Sequencing was performed on PBMCs. CDR3 loop: CASSQSWGGDPRKNEQFF. For the CDR3, the DNA is TGCGCCAGCAGTCAATCGTGGGGGGGTGACCCTCGCAAAAATGAGCAGTTCTTC.